This T cell receptor (beta chain) comes out of a study of T cells expressing NK-cell markers. At the level of the study: Sequencing covered eight donors, seven HCMV-seropositive and one seronegative.

The CDR3 loop spans 16 amino acids. Germline V gene lookup returns CDR1 SGHRS and CDR2 YFSETQ. With UMIs, 5'RACE template switching was used to make TCR beta cDNA. TCRdb derives one entry per CDR3 protein from the 5' RACE reads, leaving out DNA. This repertoire includes 550,000 or so distinct CDR3 sequences. The sequenced sample consisted of blood T cells: a sorted CD56 or NKG2C T cell subset, CD4+ or CD8+ T cells, or bulk PBMC T cells (not recorded which). The chain joins TRBV5-1 to TRBJ2-5; absent DNA, TCRdb's TRBD1 call cannot be checked. The receptor was derived from a man between 18 and 35 years old in good health. This chain's CDR3 is CASSPQGQAIQETQYF.